This TCR beta chain was recorded in a study of OX40 agonist ivuxolimab in advanced cancers. Study-wide context: Given to patients was ivuxolimab, an agonistic anti-OX40 (CD134) antibody. Patients were infused with ivuxolimab every 2 weeks at 0.01 to 10 mg/kg. Participants, 82.7% male, averaged approximately 56 years of age, ranging from about 23 to 90. There were three patients with partial responses, one having hepatocellular carcinoma and two cutaneous melanoma.

The table came from immunoSEQ multiplex PCR; TCRdb's copy has only in-frame clones and leaves some out. The data show about 65,000 clones, with 87% seen just once and 0.38% held by the top ten. After removal of 6 bases from V and 4 bases from J, the junction contained 23 bases not matched to a gene. The CDR3 is made up of 20 amino acids. The germline V gene encodes CDR1 ENHRY and CDR2 SYGVKD. The material sequenced was CD4+ or CD8+ T cells sorted from blood, taken in a trial of the OX40 agonist ivuxolimab. V is TRBV10-3 and J is TRBJ2-1; 8 bases are shared with TRBD2. This TCR derives from an adult with an advanced solid tumor such as melanoma, head and neck, liver or kidney cancer. The CDR3 bases are TGTGCCATCAGCCCGAGCGGCGGGGGGCCAACAACCTCCTTATACAATGAGCAGTTCTTC. It codes for CAISPSGGGPTTSLYNEQFF.